A single sample is the source of the 25 T cell receptor beta chains below, sequenced in a study of cytomegalovirus exposure and HLA in healthy donors. With 60 Vbeta and 13 Jbeta primers, the PCR was carried out. Data came from immunoSEQ multiplex PCR; TCRdb stores just in-frame clones and leaves some out. The repertoire holds approximately 110,000 clones, approximately 72% seen once, with nearly 8.5% in the top ten. Input material: PBMCs. The receptors were sampled from a woman aged 40 to 50 in good health and CMV-seropositive.

The chain has TRBV25-1 and TRBJ2-7; D not certain. Trimming took off 6 bases at V and 0 bases at J, with 9 bases between the two ends. The CDR3 has 13 amino acids. The germline V gene has CDR1 MGHDK and CDR2 SYGVNS. CDR3 amino acids: CASRPLSSYEQYF. The CDR3 DNA sequence: TGTGCCAGCAGACCGCTAAGCTCCTACGAGCAGTACTTC.

The rearrangement links TRBV4-2 to TRBJ1-2, with 7 bases that match TRBD1. V was pared by 0 bases and J by 5 bases, with 6 bases of the junction left unmatched. The CDR3 is 15 amino acids. Germline V gene sequence: CDR1 LGHNA, CDR2 YNFKEQ. CDR3 in amino acids: CASSQDRGPRYGYTF. CDR3 in DNA: TGTGCCAGCAGCCAAGATAGGGGGCCAAGGTATGGCTACACCTTC.

CDR3 bases: TGTGCCAGCAGTGATGGCCTTGGGACAGAAGCTTTCTTT. Its translation is CASSDGLGTEAFF. The chain recombines TRBV7-3 with TRBJ1-1; tentative D call: TRBD1 (6 bases). The CDR3 is 13 amino acids. CDR1 is SGHTA, CDR2 FQGTGA, per germline. Trimming cost V 6 bases and J 8 bases, with 16 bases left between them.

This chain joins TRBV5-1 and TRBJ2-3, with TRBD2 matching 8 bases. The length of the CDR3 is 13 residues. V gave up 5 bases and J gave up 5 bases; unmatched junction bases: 4. Germline CDR1 and CDR2: SGHRS and YFSETQ. The CDR3: CASRSGGEDTQYF. The CDR3 DNA reads as TGCGCCAGCAGATCGGGGGGGGAAGATACGCAGTATTTT.

This rearrangement joins TRBV7-8 to TRBJ1-6, with 8 positions matching TRBD1. Germline V gene sequence: CDR1 SGHVS, CDR2 FQNEAQ. The CDR3 length is 19 residues. Trimming took 1 base from V and 10 from J; bases not matched to a gene: 18. The CDR3 bases are TGTGCCAGCAGCTTAGTTCCAGCAGTTTTCGGACAGGGCGGGTCACCCCTCCACTTT. It translates to CASSLVPAVFGQGGSPLHF.

This clone came up a few times. This chain connects TRBV5-4 to TRBJ1-2; D unclear. CDR1 is SGHNT and CDR2 is YYREEE in the germline V gene (reference sequence). V was trimmed by 0 bases and J by 2 bases, leaving 8 bases between them. The CDR3 spans 14 residues. The CDR3 DNA follows: TGTGCCAGCAGCTTGGATCCGGAGAACTATGGCTACACCTTC. Amino acids: CASSLDPENYGYTF.

The chain is built from TRBV7-2 and TRBJ2-5, with D unclear. Germline CDR1 reads SGHTA; CDR2 reads FQGNSA. CDR3 length: 14 amino acids. Trimming removed 1 base from V and 1 base from J, with 7 bases in between. The DNA for the CDR3 is TGTGCCAGCAGCTTAGTTGGCAGCCAAGAGACCCAGTACTTC. Its translation: CASSLVGSQETQYF.

This rearrangement joins TRBV13 to TRBJ1-1, with TRBD1 as a possible D gene (6 bases). Germline V gene data show CDR1 as PRHDT and CDR2 as FYEKMQ (reference sequence). Trimming cost V 5 bases and J 4 bases, with 14 bases left between them. The CDR3 runs 14 residues. This CDR3 is CASSPPGQSTEAFF. The CDR3 DNA reads TGTGCCAGCAGCCCTCCAGGACAGAGCACTGAAGCTTTCTTT.

The chain uses TRBV4-1 and TRBJ1-1; maybe TRBD1 (5 bases). The CDR3 spans 14 residues. Trimming shortened V by 0 bases and J by 4 bases, and 9 bases separated the two germline ends. Per germline, CDR1 MGHRA and CDR2 YSYEKL. The DNA of the CDR3 is TGCGCCAGCAGCCAAGAGCCGGGGGGCACTGAAGCTTTCTTT. Amino acids: CASSQEPGGTEAFF.

The chain combines TRBV18 with TRBJ1-1; 10 bases fit TRBD1. The CDR3 is 15 amino acids. V gave up 6 bases and J gave up 5 bases; unmatched junction bases: 9. From germline, CDR1 is KGHSH and CDR2 LQKENI. In DNA form, the CDR3 reads TGTGCCAGCTCGCCAAGCCGGGACAGGGGAACTGAAGCTTTCTTT. It codes for CASSPSRDRGTEAFF.

A remark on this clone: Other DNA sequences in this specimen translate into the identical CDR3. This chain joins TRBV6-5 and TRBJ1-6; 8 nucleotides align to TRBD1. The CDR3 contains 15 residues. Germline V CDR1 and CDR2: MNHEY, SVGAGI. The V gene end was trimmed by 2 bases and the J gene end by 9 bases; junction bases not matched to a gene: 6. The CDR3 is CASSYSTGQVSPLHF. In DNA form, the CDR3 reads TGTGCCAGCAGTTACAGTACGGGACAGGTTTCACCCCTCCACTTT.

V and J are TRBV9 and TRBJ2-5; possibly TRBD2 for D (5 bases). V was pared by 4 bases and J by 4 bases, with 17 bases between. CDR3 length: 15 amino acids. Germline V gene sequence: CDR1 SGDLS, CDR2 YYNGEE. Written as DNA, the CDR3 is TGTGCCAGCAGCCCCCGGTCTAGCAGATCAGAGACCCAGTACTTC. Its translation is CASSPRSSRSETQYF. Complete variable domain (other parts from reference TRBV9 and TRBJ2-5): DSGVTQTPKHLITATGQRVTLRCSPRSGDLSVYWYQQSLDQGLQFLIQYYNGEERAKGNILERFSAQQFPDLHSELNLSSLELGDSALYFCASSPRSSRSETQYFGPGTRLLVL.

The sample holds many counts of this clone. The genes are TRBV15 and TRBJ2-4; unclear D gene. The germline CDR1 and CDR2 sequences are LNHNV and YYDKDF (reference sequence). Trimming took off 4 bases at V and 0 bases at J, with 16 bases between the two ends. The CDR3 has 17 residues. The CDR3 sequence: CATSTSGSALAKNIQYF. In nucleotides, the CDR3 is TGTGCCACCAGCACATCCGGTTCCGCACTAGCCAAAAACATTCAGTACTTC.

The chain uses TRBV7-8 and TRBJ2-5; 7 bases fit TRBD2. Germline-derived CDR1 and CDR2 are SGHVS and FQNEAQ. CDR3 length: 19 residues. The ends lost 2 bases at V and 2 bases at J; junction bases unmatched: 17. For the CDR3, the DNA is TGTGCCAGCAGCTTATTTGGACTAGTAGAGGGTAGTAGACAAGAGACCCAGTACTTC. Amino acids: CASSLFGLVEGSRQETQYF.

This chain uses TRBV28 with TRBJ1-2; a possible D gene is TRBD1 (5 bases). V lost 3 bases to trimming and J lost 5 bases, with 7 bases between them. The CDR3 totals 12 residues. Germline assignment: CDR1 MDHEN and CDR2 SYDVKM. The chain's CDR3 is CASSLTVYGYTF. For the CDR3, the DNA is TGTGCCAGCAGTTTGACAGTTTATGGCTACACCTTC.

This clone was seen a few times. This chain uses TRBV29-1 with TRBJ1-1, with a weak D call TRBD1 (5 bases). Germline V gene sequence: CDR1 SQVTM, CDR2 ANQGSEA. V lost 6 bases and J lost 4, with 12 bases in between. The CDR3 spans 12 residues. CDR3 residues: CSVDRQPTEAFF. CDR3 nucleotide sequence: TGCAGCGTCGACCGACAGCCCACTGAAGCTTTCTTT.

This clone has just a few counts. This rearrangement joins TRBV2 to TRBJ1-2, with TRBD1 identical over 10 bases. J lost 4 bases, V lost 4 bases, and 6 bases had no gene match. In germline, CDR1 is SNHLY, CDR2 FYNNEI. CDR3 length equals 15 residues. The CDR3 here is CASSAIDRGLYGYTF. The CDR3 DNA reads as TGTGCCAGCAGTGCGATCGACAGGGGGCTCTATGGCTACACCTTC.

The genes are TRBV6-1 and TRBJ2-5, with D possibly TRBD1 on 5 matching bases. Trimming left V 1 base short and J 4 bases short, with 10 bases between. The CDR3 spans 14 residues. Germline CDR1 MNHNS, CDR2 SASEGT. CDR3: CASSEGLGAETQYF. The CDR3 DNA is TGTGCCAGCAGTGAAGGTTTAGGGGCAGAGACCCAGTACTTC.

J is TRBJ2-1 and V is TRBV7-8, with TRBD1 identical over 12 bases. CDR3 length: 16 residues. Germline values: CDR1 SGHVS, CDR2 FQNEAQ. The ends lost 5 bases at V and 9 bases at J; junction bases unmatched: 11. The CDR3 DNA reads TGTGCCAGCAGCCAACGTCCGGGACAGGGGGCTATTGAGCAGTTCTTC. This gives the protein CASSQRPGQGAIEQFF.

The genes are TRBV19 and TRBJ1-3; the match to TRBD1 covers 12 bases. The CDR3 has 15 amino acids. Germline loops: CDR1 LNHDA, CDR2 SQIVND (reference sequence). V shed 8 bases, J shed 1 base, and the junction held 3 bases outside the gene matches. Here the CDR3 DNA reads TGTGCCAGTGGGACAGGGGGCGCGTCTGGAAACACCATATATTTT. Translated: CASGTGGASGNTIYF.

The chain has TRBV6-5 and TRBJ1-1; a possible D gene is TRBD1 (6 bases). CDR3 size: 15 residues. Trimming cost V 0 bases and J 5 bases, with 13 bases left between them. CDR1 and CDR2 from the germline V gene are MNHEY and SVGAGI. The CDR3 region is CASSYSAGARTEAFF. For the CDR3, the DNA is TGTGCCAGCAGTTACTCGGCAGGGGCGAGGACTGAAGCTTTCTTT.

The gene calls are TRBV6-5 and TRBJ1-1; TRBD1 matches 8 bases. Per germline, CDR1 MNHEY and CDR2 SVGAGI. After removal of 6 bases from V and 6 bases from J, the junction contained 6 bases not matched to a gene. The CDR3 spans 13 residues. The CDR3 loop reads CASSYDRGAEAFF. In nucleotides, the CDR3 is TGTGCCAGCAGCTACGACAGGGGAGCTGAAGCTTTCTTT.

The genes are TRBV18 and TRBJ1-2; a possible D gene is TRBD1 (6 bases). Between the trimmed V and J ends, which lost 6 bases and 4 bases, there was a span of 18 bases. CDR1 and CDR2 (germline): KGHSH, LQKENI. This CDR3 comprises 15 residues. The CDR3: CASSPDRNQIYGYTF. The DNA for the CDR3 is TGTGCCAGCTCCCCCGACAGGAATCAGATCTATGGCTACACCTTC.

The chain uses TRBV7-3 and TRBJ1-1; the D is unclear. Germline-derived CDR1 and CDR2 are SGHTA and FQGTGA. This CDR3 has 14 residues. The V end was cut by 4 bases, the J end by 1 base, with 10 bases between. The CDR3: CASSSSGSNTEAFF. Here the CDR3 DNA reads TGTGCCAGCAGCTCAAGCGGTTCGAACACTGAAGCTTTCTTT.

This clone was observed a few times. The chain employs TRBV5-4 and TRBJ1-1; 7 bases are a match to TRBD1. With 3 bases clipped from V and 4 bases from J, the junction kept 3 bases outside the gene matches. Germline V gene lookup returns CDR1 SGHNT and CDR2 YYREEE (reference sequence). The CDR3 has 13 amino acids. CDR3 sequence reads: CASSSHRGTEAFF. The DNA of the CDR3 is TGTGCCAGCAGCTCGCACAGGGGCACTGAAGCTTTCTTT.